What follows are 25 T cell receptor beta chains derived from one specimen sequenced in a study of CD8+ T cells in alopecia areata. Extraction of RNA preceded its reverse transcription into cDNA, which served as the sequencing template. Using immunoSEQ multiplex PCR, the repertoire was profiled, and TCRdb retains in-frame clones only, with some absent. The table has some 180,000 clones, 63% seen once; the top ten hold over 1.5%. The sample consisted of CD4+ T cells sorted from blood, taken at week 0. The source of these receptors is a human donor with alopecia areata.

This clone has more than one count but fewer than ten. The genes are TRBV7-2 and TRBJ2-4, with D unclear. Germline V gives CDR1 SGHTA, CDR2 FQGNSA. This CDR3 region has 13 residues. V lost 1 base, J lost 5 bases, and 6 bases lay in between. The CDR3 is CASSLVRENIQYF. CDR3 nucleotide sequence: TGTGCCAGCAGCTTAGTCCGGGAAAACATTCAGTACTTC.

The rearrangement uses TRBV5-1 and TRBJ2-1; possible D gene TRBD2, 5 bases. Germline-derived CDR1 and CDR2 are SGHRS and YFSETQ. This CDR3 is built from 16 residues. The ends were cut back, 0 bases at V and 6 bases at J, with 16 bases in the middle. CDR3 DNA: TGCGCCAGCAGCTTGGTGGGCGGGCCCGTAGCCAATGAGCAGTTCTTC. As protein: CASSLVGGPVANEQFF.

The count of this clone is one. The V gene is TRBV29-1, the J gene TRBJ2-7, with 8 bases aligning to TRBD1. The CDR3 loop spans 14 amino acids. Unmatched junction bases numbered 3, after V lost 2 bases and J lost 0 bases. Per the germline V gene, CDR1 is SQVTM and CDR2 is ANQGSEA. CDR3 sequence (DNA): TGCAGCGTTGAACGGACAGGGAGCTCCTACGAGCAGTACTTC. It is translated as CSVERTGSSYEQYF.

The V and J genes are TRBV4-3 and TRBJ2-5; D is possibly TRBD1 or TRBD2 (6 bases each). V was cut by 4 bases and J by 5 bases, with 20 bases left in between. The V gene's germline CDR1 is LGHNA and CDR2 YSLEER. CDR3 length: 16 amino acids. This CDR3 is CASSLSTGGATETQYF. The CDR3 nucleotides read TGCGCCAGCAGCCTCTCCACCGGGGGCGCGACGGAGACCCAGTACTTC.

The V call is TRBV2, the J call TRBJ1-2; D unresolved. Trimming removed 8 bases from V and 2 bases from J, with 9 bases in between. Germline V CDR1 and CDR2: SNHLY, FYNNEI. CDR3 length: 12 residues. The chain's CDR3 is CASARGNYGYTF. The CDR3 DNA reads as TGTGCCAGCGCCCGTGGGAACTATGGCTACACCTTC. The variable domain in full, with the rest retrieved from reference TRBV2 and TRBJ1-2, is EPEVTQTPSHQVTQMGQEVILRCVPISNHLYFYWYRQILGQKVEFLVSFYNNEISEKSEIFDDQFSVERPDGSNFTLKIRSTKLEDSAMYFCASARGNYGYTFGSGTRLTVV.

In its sample, this clone was seen a few times. The CDR3 bases are TGTGCCTGGAGCCCCCAGGGAGTCGGGGAGCTGTTTTTT. It encodes CAWSPQGVGELFF. V usage is TRBV30 and J usage is TRBJ2-2; D may match TRBD1 or TRBD2 (5 bases each). This CDR3 has 13 residues. Germline lookup yields CDR1 GTSNPN and CDR2 SVGIG (reference sequence). V lost 3 bases to trimming and J lost 7 bases, with 12 bases between them.

As for this clone: One end of the junction does not line up with germline, which may come from a read error. The V gene is TRBV15, the J gene TRBJ2-1; D remains ambiguous. The CDR3 spans 12 residues. CDR1 is LNHNV and CDR2 is YYDKDF in the germline V gene (reference sequence). CDR3 loop: CATSRDLSELFF. CDR3 bases: TGTGCCACCAGCAGAGATCTATCGGAGCTGTTCTTC.

The chain links TRBV5-6 to TRBJ1-1; D is uncertain. The V gene lost 0 bases and the J gene lost 6 bases, with 12 bases spanning the gap. Per germline, CDR1 SGHDT and CDR2 YYEEEE. There are 14 residues in the CDR3. The CDR3 coding sequence is TGTGCCAGCAGCTTGGGGATTTCCGACTCTGAAGCTTTCTTT. Translation gives CASSLGISDSEAFF.

This clone was recorded a few times. This rearrangement joins TRBV5-6 to TRBJ1-6; the D is unclear. The V end lost 2 bases, the J end lost 8 bases, and 5 bases lay between the germline ends. This CDR3 is built from 12 residues. Per the germline V gene, CDR1 is SGHDT and CDR2 is YYEEEE. CDR3 in DNA: TGTGCCAGCAGCTTTAGGGATTCACCCCTCCACTTT. It specifies CASSFRDSPLHF. Complete variable domain (other parts from reference TRBV5-6 and TRBJ1-6): DAGVTQSPTHLIKTRGQQVTLRCSPKSGHDTVSWYQQALGQGPQFIFQYYEEEERQRGNFPDRFSGHQFPNYSSELNVNALLLGDSALYLCASSFRDSPLHFGNGTRLTVT.

CDR3 residues: CAWSVGVEIYEQYF. The CDR3 DNA follows: TGTGCCTGGAGTGTAGGTGTAGAAATCTACGAGCAGTACTTC. The chain combines TRBV30 with TRBJ2-7; D is ambiguous. The CDR3 covers 14 residues. Germline CDR1 is GTSNPN and CDR2 is SVGIG (reference sequence). V lost 0 bases and J 3 bases, leaving 12 bases between the germline ends.

This clone was counted a few times. The chain recombines TRBV7-2 with TRBJ1-2; 9 positions match TRBD1. The junction had 15 bases not matched to a gene; V was cut back by 8 bases and J by 5 bases. CDR3 length: 16 amino acids. Germline V gene lookup returns CDR1 SGHTA and CDR2 FQGNSA. The DNA of the CDR3 is TGTGCCAGCTTACGGGACAGGGATTCTACTGCTTATGGCTACACCTTC. Its protein is CASLRDRDSTAYGYTF.

This clone was counted a few times. The chain carries TRBV2 and TRBJ1-6; no clear D gene. This CDR3 comprises 13 residues. Trimming removed 5 bases at V and 9 bases at J, with 11 bases between. The V gene's germline CDR1 is SNHLY and CDR2 FYNNEI. CDR3 sequence reads: CASSPDGFSPLHF. CDR3 nucleotides: TGTGCCAGCAGTCCGGACGGATTTTCACCCCTCCACTTT.

CDR3 region: CASSLVGESAGANVLTF. CDR3 bases: TGTGCCAGCAGCTTGGTTGGGGAAAGCGCTGGGGCCAACGTCCTGACTTTC. V is TRBV5-6 and J is TRBJ2-6; D ambiguous. The V gene lost 0 bases and the J gene lost 2 bases, with 12 bases spanning the gap. Germline loops: CDR1 SGHDT, CDR2 YYEEEE. The CDR3 consists of 17 residues.

The table lists this clone with a few counts. One end of the junction is discordant with germline, which a read error may explain. V and J are TRBV7-2 and TRBJ2-3, with 7 bases matching TRBD1. This CDR3 comprises 12 residues. Germline CDR1 and CDR2: SGHTA and FQGNSA. CDR3 DNA: TGTGCCAGCAGCGTACGGGACAGCCGATTAACATTT. Its protein is CASSVRDSRLTF. The complete variable domain, with remaining parts taken from reference TRBV7-2 and TRBJ2-3, reads GAGVSQSPSNKVTEKGKDVELRCDPISGHTALYWYRQSLGQGLEFLIYFQGNSAPDKSGLPSDRFSAERTGGSVSTLTIQRTQQEDSAVYLCASSVRDSRLTFGPGTRLTVL.

About this clone itself: The CDR3 does not end in the conserved phenylalanine or tryptophan, so this is likely a read error. Because the CDR3's place on the DNA is in doubt, the DNA is left out and the CDR3 is given as listed by TCRdb. The V gene is TRBV2, the J gene TRBJ2-4. CDR1 and CDR2 (germline): SNHLY, FYNNEI. With termini counted, the CDR3 has 12 amino acids. The CDR3 protein is CASSDIGTLQSV.

V gene TRBV7-2 combines with J gene TRBJ2-1; no reliable D call. CDR1 and CDR2 (germline): SGHTA, FQGNSA. V lost 0 bases, J lost 5 bases, and 14 bases lay in between. This CDR3 has 16 residues. CDR3 coding DNA: TGTGCCAGCAGCTTAGCCCAGCAGAATATCCACAATGAGCAGTTCTTC. Residues: CASSLAQQNIHNEQFF.

The V call is TRBV29-1, the J call TRBJ2-5, with D tentatively TRBD1 or TRBD2 (6 bases each). CDR3 size: 14 residues. The ends were cut back, 3 bases at V and 1 base at J, with 12 bases in the middle. The germline CDR1 and CDR2 sequences are SQVTM and ANQGSEA. In nucleotides, the CDR3 is TGCAGCGTTGATCTAGGGGGGATCCAAGAGACCCAGTACTTC. Translated, it gives CSVDLGGIQETQYF.

The V and J genes are TRBV25-1 and TRBJ1-1; D is ambiguous. V was trimmed by 8 bases and J by 4 bases, leaving 11 bases between them. The CDR3 is made up of 12 amino acids. Germline V gene sequence: CDR1 MGHDK, CDR2 SYGVNS. As DNA, the CDR3 is TGTGCCAGCCGTTACATGGGCACTGAAGCTTTCTTT. It specifies CASRYMGTEAFF.

The rearrangement links TRBV29-1 to TRBJ2-1; D remains unclear. V lost 5 bases and J lost 10, with 21 bases in between. Germline V lookup: CDR1 SQVTM, CDR2 ANQGSEA. This CDR3 spans 14 amino acids. CDR3 in DNA: TGCAGCGTTAACAACGCCATGAACAGTGAAGAGCAGTTCTTC. It codes for CSVNNAMNSEEQFF.

This clone came up many times. V usage is TRBV5-1 and J usage is TRBJ2-5; no firm D call. Per the germline V gene, CDR1 is SGHRS and CDR2 is YFSETQ. V was cut by 5 bases and J by 2 bases, with 10 bases left in between. This CDR3 comprises 13 residues. The CDR3 DNA reads TGCGCCAGCAGAGTCGCCACGCAAGAGACCCAGTACTTC. The encoded protein is CASRVATQETQYF.

The table lists this clone with a few counts. The J gene is TRBJ2-6, the V gene TRBV5-1; TRBD1 agrees at 8 bases. The germline CDR1 and CDR2 sequences are SGHRS and YFSETQ. The CDR3 runs 17 residues. J lost 4 bases, V lost 4 bases, and 10 bases had no gene match. The CDR3 DNA is TGCGCCAGCAGCCCTCGACAGGGGAGTGAGGGGGCCAACGTCCTGACTTTC. Translating it yields CASSPRQGSEGANVLTF.

The chain employs TRBV30 and TRBJ1-3, with TRBD1 as a possible D gene (6 bases). The CDR3 is 15 amino acids. The germline V and J ends were trimmed by 4 bases and 0 bases, with 13 bases remaining between them. Per the germline V gene, CDR1 is GTSNPN and CDR2 is SVGIG (reference sequence). The DNA of the CDR3 is TGTGCCTGGACGACAACGACAGGCTCTGGAAACACCATATATTTT. This encodes CAWTTTTGSGNTIYF.

With regard to this clone: Other nucleotide sequences in the sample specify the same CDR3. V is TRBV30 and J is TRBJ2-7; D is possibly TRBD1 or TRBD2 (5 bases each). The CDR3 extends over 10 amino acids. Germline values: CDR1 GTSNPN, CDR2 SVGIG (reference sequence). Between the trimmed V and J ends, which lost 1 base and 8 bases, there was a span of 6 bases. The DNA for the CDR3 is TGTGCCTGGAGTGGGGGGAAGCAGTACTTC. Translation: CAWSGGKQYF. The whole variable domain, remainder taken from reference TRBV30 and TRBJ2-7, is SQTIHQWPATLVQPVGSPLSLECTVEGTSNPNLYWYRQAAGRGLQLLFYSVGIGQISSEVPQNLSASRPQDRQFILSSKKLLLSDSGFYLCAWSGGKQYFGPGTRLTVT.

V usage is TRBV30 and J usage is TRBJ1-4, with no clear D. V was pared by 3 bases and J by 4 bases, with 12 bases between. This CDR3 comprises 14 residues. Germline CDR1 reads GTSNPN; CDR2 reads SVGIG (reference sequence). The DNA for the CDR3 is TGTGCCTGGAGCGCCGGGCAGGTTAATGAAAAACTGTTTTTT. Protein: CAWSAGQVNEKLFF.

A few counts support this clone. The rearrangement joins TRBV4-3 to TRBJ2-5, with D maybe TRBD2 (5 bases). From germline, CDR1 is LGHNA and CDR2 YSLEER. The CDR3 is made up of 13 amino acids. V dropped 3 bases and J dropped 4 bases, with 9 bases sitting between them. The CDR3 DNA follows: TGCGCCAGCAGCCAGGGCGGGCGAGAGACCCAGTACTTC. It translates to CASSQGGRETQYF.